A single sample is the source of the 25 T cell receptor beta chains below, sequenced in a study of cytomegalovirus exposure and HLA in healthy donors. The table came from immunoSEQ multiplex PCR; TCRdb's copy has only in-frame clones and leaves some out. The profile shows some 98,000 clones, around nine tenths of them singletons. Source material: PBMCs. The receptors shown here come from a woman aged 25-40 years in good health and CMV-seronegative.

This clone was recorded once. The chain has TRBV7-9 and TRBJ2-5, with 15 bases identical to TRBD2. The V segment lost 5 bases and the J segment 9 bases; nucleotides outside the gene matches: 10. Germline V CDR1 and CDR2: SEHNR, FQNEAQ (reference sequence). This CDR3 is 16 amino acids long. As DNA, the CDR3 is TGTGCCAGCAGCCCCTGGACTAGCGGGGGGGCCATAGCCCAGTACTTC. This gives the protein CASSPWTSGGAIAQYF.

V is TRBV7-6 and J is TRBJ1-3, with a tentative D call TRBD1 (6 bases). Germline V gene sequence: CDR1 SGHVS, CDR2 FNYEAQ. Trimming stripped 2 bases from V and 4 bases from J, with 15 bases between. The CDR3 contains 16 residues. CDR3: CASSLMVTGQGNTIYF. The CDR3 DNA follows: TGTGCCAGCAGCTTAATGGTCACAGGGCAGGGAAACACCATATATTTT.

V and J are TRBV27 and TRBJ2-7; no definite D call. CDR1 is MNHEY, CDR2 SMNVEV, per germline (reference sequence). The V end lost 1 base, the J end lost 7 bases, and 14 bases lay between the germline ends. The CDR3 loop spans 14 amino acids. CDR3 protein: CASSLYTGFGEQYF. In nucleotides, the CDR3 is TGTGCCAGCAGTTTATATACCGGGTTCGGTGAGCAGTACTTC.

This chain uses TRBV7-2 with TRBJ2-2, with D tentatively TRBD1 (6 bases). Per the germline V gene, CDR1 is SGHTA and CDR2 is FQGNSA. Trimming removed 1 base from V and 4 bases from J, with 13 bases in between. CDR3 length: 16 residues. The DNA for the CDR3 is TGTGCCAGCAGCTTAGGACAGGCTTCCTTCACCGGGGAGCTGTTTTTT. It yields the protein CASSLGQASFTGELFF.

The chain uses TRBV28 and TRBJ1-2, with a tentative D call TRBD1 (6 bases). The CDR3 has 11 residues. Germline V gene lookup returns CDR1 MDHEN and CDR2 SYDVKM. The V end was cut by 5 bases, the J end by 10 bases, with 11 bases between. Written as DNA, the CDR3 is TGTGCCAGCAGTCCCCGGGGGGCCTACACCTTC. It encodes CASSPRGAYTF.

The gene calls are TRBV2 and TRBJ2-3; TRBD2 is a possible D gene (5 bases). CDR3 length: 13 residues. Germline V gene sequence: CDR1 SNHLY, CDR2 FYNNEI. The ends were cut back, 8 bases at V and 2 bases at J, with 11 bases in the middle. The DNA of the CDR3 is TGTGCCAGCTCCAAGCGGTTCACAGATACGCAGTATTTT. As protein: CASSKRFTDTQYF.

V gene TRBV27 combines with J gene TRBJ2-1; a weak D match, TRBD2 (6 bases). Germline-derived CDR1 and CDR2 are MNHEY and SMNVEV (reference sequence). V was shortened by 3 bases and J by 1 base, with 7 bases between the two germline ends. The CDR3 is made up of 14 amino acids. CDR3 loop: CASSLGGSYNEQFF. The CDR3 DNA reads as TGTGCCAGCAGTTTGGGGGGTTCCTACAATGAGCAGTTCTTC.

The chain uses TRBV5-4 and TRBJ2-2; 7 bases fit TRBD2. In germline, CDR1 is SGHNT, CDR2 YYREEE (reference sequence). The V and J ends lost 4 bases and 4 bases, in that order; junction bases with no gene match: 13. This CDR3 comprises 17 residues. The CDR3 DNA sequence: TGTGCCAGCAGCAACCCCGGCAGCGGGGTTATCACCGGGGAGCTGTTTTTT. It translates to CASSNPGSGVITGELFF. The variable domain in full, completed from reference TRBV5-4 and TRBJ2-2, reads ETGVTQSPTHLIKTRGQQVTLRCSSQSGHNTVSWYQQALGQGPQFIFQYYREEENGRGNFPPRFSGLQFPNYSSELNVNALELDDSALYLCASSNPGSGVITGELFFGEGSRLTVL.

V gene TRBV5-1 combines with J gene TRBJ2-1; maybe TRBD1 (6 bases). There are 13 residues in the CDR3. Germline CDR1 is SGHRS and CDR2 is YFSETQ. Trimming removed 0 bases from V and 7 bases from J, with 8 bases in between. The CDR3 nucleotides read TGCGCCAGCAGCTTGGAAAGGGGGAATGAGCAGTTCTTC. Its translation: CASSLERGNEQFF.

In nucleotides, the CDR3 is TGTGCCAGCAGCGAGCGACAGGATCCTAGTACTGAAGCTTTCTTT. Translation gives CASSERQDPSTEAFF. The chain uses TRBV9 and TRBJ1-1, with D possibly TRBD1 on 6 matching bases. Trimming shortened V by 3 bases and J by 5 bases, and 17 bases separated the two germline ends. This CDR3 is 15 amino acids long. The germline V gene has CDR1 SGDLS and CDR2 YYNGEE.

The chain uses TRBV27 and TRBJ2-7; TRBD1 agrees at 9 bases. Trimming cost V 7 bases and J 5 bases; bases outside gene matches: 12. The CDR3 runs 15 residues. Looked up from germline, CDR1 is MNHEY and CDR2 is SMNVEV (reference sequence). CDR3 sequence: CASIPLDRGSNEQYF. As DNA, the CDR3 is TGTGCCAGCATCCCCCTAGACAGGGGGAGCAACGAGCAGTACTTC.

The chain links TRBV7-2 to TRBJ2-5; 8 positions match TRBD2. The CDR3 is 15 amino acids. The ends lost 3 bases at V and 4 bases at J; junction bases unmatched: 7. Germline loops: CDR1 SGHTA, CDR2 FQGNSA. The CDR3 DNA reads as TGTGCCAGCAGCTTTTCGGGAGGGCTAGGAGAGACCCAGTACTTC. This gives the protein CASSFSGGLGETQYF.

This clone was detected once. The genes are TRBV6-4 and TRBJ1-1; D remains ambiguous. The CDR3 has 12 amino acids. V was shortened by 1 base and J by 7 bases, with 7 bases between the two germline ends. Per the germline V gene, CDR1 is MRHNA and CDR2 is SNTAGT. The CDR3 sequence is CASSDFGGEAFF. DNA for the CDR3: TGTGCCAGCAGTGACTTTGGCGGTGAAGCTTTCTTT.

V and J are TRBV6-6 and TRBJ2-7, with 7 nucleotides matching TRBD1. The V gene end was trimmed by 7 bases and the J gene end by 0 bases; junction bases not matched to a gene: 9. The CDR3 totals 15 residues. CDR1 and CDR2 (germline): MNHNY, SVGAGI (reference sequence). The CDR3 loop is CASTEGAGSSYEQYF. In nucleotides, the CDR3 is TGTGCCAGCACCGAGGGGGCGGGTAGCTCCTACGAGCAGTACTTC.

The chain couples TRBV7-2 to TRBJ2-1; perhaps TRBD2 as D (5 bases). Between the trimmed V and J ends, which lost 5 bases and 5 bases, there was a span of 13 bases. This CDR3 is 14 amino acids long. The germline CDR1 and CDR2 sequences are SGHTA and FQGNSA. CDR3 sequence: CASSLRGFHNEQFF. CDR3 coding DNA: TGTGCCAGCAGCCTTCGAGGGTTTCACAATGAGCAGTTCTTC.

In nucleotides, the CDR3 is TGTGCCACCAGCAGAGAGACTAACAGGGACGAGCAGTACTTC. It yields the protein CATSRETNRDEQYF. The rearrangement joins TRBV15 to TRBJ2-7, with D tentatively TRBD1 (6 bases). The ends were cut back, 0 bases at V and 5 bases at J, with 11 bases in the middle. The CDR3 has 14 residues. Per germline, CDR1 LNHNV and CDR2 YYDKDF (reference sequence).

This clone was seen a single time. V is TRBV19 and J is TRBJ2-1; 8 nucleotides align to TRBD2. The germline V gene encodes CDR1 LNHDA and CDR2 SQIVND (reference sequence). V lost 3 bases to trimming and J lost 10 bases; unmatched junction nucleotides: 8. The CDR3 spans 14 residues. This CDR3 is CASSIREGMGEQFF. The CDR3 DNA sequence: TGTGCCAGTAGTATCCGGGAGGGGATGGGCGAGCAGTTCTTC.

The chain employs TRBV14 and TRBJ1-6, with a tentative D call TRBD1 (5 bases). V was trimmed by 1 base and J by 8 bases, leaving 9 bases between them. The length of the CDR3 is 14 residues. CDR1 and CDR2 (germline): SGHDN, FVKESK. CDR3 bases: TGTGCCAGCAGCCAAGGGGGCCGGTATTCACCCCTCCACTTT. Translating it yields CASSQGGRYSPLHF. The full variable domain, its missing parts supplied by reference TRBV14 and TRBJ1-6, is EAGVTQFPSHSVIEKGQTVTLRCDPISGHDNLYWYRRVMGKEIKFLLHFVKESKQDESGMPNNRFLAERTGGTYSTLKVQPAELEDSGVYFCASSQGGRYSPLHFGNGTRLTVT.

CDR3 DNA sequence: TGCGCCAGCAGCTCACAGGGTTCGGGGGAGACCCAGTACTTC. It specifies CASSSQGSGETQYF. This chain joins TRBV5-1 and TRBJ2-5; TRBD1 might be the D (6 bases). The CDR3 covers 14 residues. V lost 3 bases to trimming and J lost 5 bases, with 14 bases between them. Per germline, CDR1 SGHRS and CDR2 YFSETQ. The full variable domain, in which reference TRBV5-1 and TRBJ2-5 provide the parts outside the CDR3, is KAGVTQTPRYLIKTRGQQVTLSCSPISGHRSVSWYQQTPGQGLQFLFEYFSETQRNKGNFPGRFSGRQFSNSRSEMNVSTLELGDSALYLCASSSQGSGETQYFGPGTRLLVL.

V usage is TRBV5-1 and J usage is TRBJ1-2; 9 positions match TRBD1. Losses at the gene ends were 3 bases for V and 4 bases for J; bases not matched to a gene: 10. The CDR3 runs to 16 residues. The germline gives CDR1 SGHRS, CDR2 YFSETQ. The CDR3 nucleotides are TGCGCCAGCAGCTCAGGGGGGACAGGGAAAACCTATGGCTACACCTTC. It specifies CASSSGGTGKTYGYTF.

In DNA form, the CDR3 reads TGTGCCAGCAGCACAGGGGTGTTTACGCAGTATTTT. As protein: CASSTGVFTQYF. The J gene is TRBJ2-3, the V gene TRBV5-6; 7 bases match TRBD1. The CDR3 is 12 amino acids. Trimming removed 4 bases from V and 8 bases from J; junction bases left unmatched: 4. Germline V gives CDR1 SGHDT, CDR2 YYEEEE.

V and J are TRBV6-6 and TRBJ1-4, with 7 bases fitting TRBD1. V lost 0 bases, J lost 5 bases, and 6 bases stayed unmatched. CDR1 and CDR2 from the germline V gene are MNHNY and SVGAGI (reference sequence). The CDR3 runs 16 residues. The CDR3 region has the DNA TGTGCCAGCAGTTACTCGAATGGACAGGTCAATGAAAAACTGTTTTTT. It translates to CASSYSNGQVNEKLFF.

The J gene is TRBJ1-5, the V gene TRBV10-3, with TRBD1 identical over 9 bases. The CDR3 has 14 residues. Trimming at V came to 8 bases and at J to 5 bases, leaving 7 bases not matched to a gene. CDR1 and CDR2 (germline): ENHRY, SYGVKD. CDR3 nucleotide sequence: TGTGCCATCGCCCGGGACAGGGTGTATCAGCCCCAGCATTTT. Translated: CAIARDRVYQPQHF.

In its sample, this clone was seen a few times. The rearrangement uses TRBV16 and TRBJ1-1, with D tentatively TRBD1 (6 bases). The germline V and J ends were trimmed by 0 bases and 2 bases, with 7 bases remaining between them. The length of the CDR3 is 14 residues. The germline V gene encodes CDR1 KGHSY and CDR2 FQNENV. The CDR3 sequence is CASSQSGTNTEAFF. In nucleotides, the CDR3 is TGTGCCAGCAGCCAATCCGGGACAAACACTGAAGCTTTCTTT.

This clone was counted between two and nine times. The CDR3, as DNA: TGTGCCAGCAGTCAACTGGACAGCTCGACGCAGTATTTT. Encoded protein: CASSQLDSSTQYF. This sequence joins TRBV6-5 and TRBJ2-3, with a possible D match to TRBD1 (6 bases). This CDR3 has 13 amino acids. Per the germline V gene, CDR1 is MNHEY and CDR2 is SVGAGI. V was shortened by 5 bases and J by 9 bases, with 15 bases between the two germline ends.